The 15 T cell receptor beta chains given below trace back to one sample, sequenced in a study of Ad26.COV2.S vaccination and SARS-CoV-2 variants. Treatment: 15 to 20 received Ad26.COV2.S at low or high dose, single or two shots; roughly 5 received placebo; per-sample allocation not given. Samples analyzed were those drawn on day 63 after the first vaccine or placebo injection. Repertoires were generated with immunoSEQ multiplex PCR, while TCRdb's copy carries only in-frame clones and drops some. The profile covers under 250,000 clones, with roughly 87% appearing a single time and roughly 3% taken by the ten largest. The sample in question was peripheral blood, obtained in a trial of Ad26.COV2.S vaccine versus placebo. These receptors came from a person between 18 and 60 years old who received the Ad26.COV2.S COVID-19 vaccine or a placebo.

This chain joins TRBV5-1 and TRBJ2-2; D possibly corresponds to TRBD1 (5 bases). The CDR3 spans 14 residues. Trimming stripped 3 bases from V and 4 bases from J, with 10 bases between. The germline V gene has CDR1 SGHRS and CDR2 YFSETQ. CDR3 in amino acids: CASSSRDPTGELFF. CDR3 DNA sequence: TGCGCCAGCAGCTCCAGGGATCCCACCGGGGAGCTGTTTTTT.

The V gene is TRBV15, the J gene TRBJ2-7; D remains unclear. The CDR3 length is 15 residues. Germline loops: CDR1 LNHNV, CDR2 YYDKDF (reference sequence). The V gene lost 4 bases and the J gene lost 0 bases, with 13 bases spanning the gap. In nucleotides, the CDR3 is TGTGCCACCAGCAACGAGGTAGGCAACTCCTACGAGCAGTACTTC. Translated: CATSNEVGNSYEQYF. Complete variable domain (other parts from reference TRBV15 and TRBJ2-7): DAMVIQNPRYQVTQFGKPVTLSCSQTLNHNVMYWYQQKSSQAPKLLFHYYDKDFNNEADTPDNFQSRRPNTSFCFLDIRSPGLGDTAMYLCATSNEVGNSYEQYFGPGTRLTVT.

This clone was recorded many times. The genes are TRBV5-1 and TRBJ2-2, with D hard to call. The germline CDR1 and CDR2 sequences are SGHRS and YFSETQ. The ends were cut back, 0 bases at V and 2 bases at J, with 8 bases in the middle. There are 15 residues in the CDR3. The CDR3 is CASSLATGNTGELFF. CDR3 in DNA: TGCGCCAGCAGCTTGGCAACGGGCAACACCGGGGAGCTGTTTTTT.

The chain couples TRBV5-1 to TRBJ1-1; D is uncertain. The CDR3 runs 13 residues. Germline CDR1 and CDR2: SGHRS and YFSETQ. V was cut by 1 base and J by 5 bases, with 9 bases left in between. CDR3 amino acids: CASSLSRSTEAFF. The CDR3 region has the DNA TGCGCCAGCAGCTTGAGTCGGTCAACTGAAGCTTTCTTT.

With regard to this clone: In the same sample, other DNA sequences code for this CDR3. V gene TRBV6-5 combines with J gene TRBJ1-5, with unresolved D. Trimming shortened V by 7 bases and J by 2 bases, and 9 bases separated the two germline ends. From germline, CDR1 is MNHEY and CDR2 SVGAGI. This CDR3 comprises 13 residues. CDR3 bases: TGTGCCAGCATATCTGGGGGCAATCAGCCCCAGCATTTT. It translates to CASISGGNQPQHF.

In regard to this clone: Other DNA sequences in this sample translate to the same CDR3. The chain has TRBV18 and TRBJ1-1; 11 nucleotides match TRBD1. The CDR3 extends over 14 amino acids. The V gene's germline CDR1 is KGHSH and CDR2 LQKENI. Losses at the gene ends were 3 bases for V and 5 bases for J; bases not matched to a gene: 2. CDR3 nucleotides: TGTGCCAGCTCACCTGGGACAGGGGGAACTGAAGCTTTCTTT. Translating it yields CASSPGTGGTEAFF.

This clone was observed a single time. This sequence joins TRBV5-4 and TRBJ1-6; D may be TRBD1 (5 bases). Looked up from germline, CDR1 is SGHNT and CDR2 is YYREEE (reference sequence). V gave up 0 bases and J gave up 8 bases, with 15 bases separating them. There are 16 residues in the CDR3. The CDR3 is CASSLVAGSVDSPLHF. The CDR3 DNA follows: TGTGCCAGCAGCTTGGTGGCAGGGTCAGTTGATTCACCCCTCCACTTT.

The rearrangement uses TRBV9 and TRBJ2-2, with TRBD2 identical over 9 bases. The CDR3 is 17 residues long. Germline values: CDR1 SGDLS, CDR2 YYNGEE. Trimming took 4 bases from V and 4 from J; bases not matched to a gene: 11. The CDR3 protein is CASSFMSGRISTGELFF. CDR3 DNA sequence: TGTGCCAGCAGCTTTATGAGCGGGAGGATCTCCACCGGGGAGCTGTTTTTT.

This rearrangement joins TRBV6-5 to TRBJ1-6; TRBD1 agrees at 7 bases. Germline CDR1 MNHEY, CDR2 SVGAGI. V lost 4 bases, J lost 9 bases, and 3 bases stayed unmatched. The CDR3 is made up of 13 amino acids. The CDR3 loop reads CASSLKGASPLHF. The CDR3 region has the DNA TGTGCCAGCAGTTTGAAGGGGGCTTCACCCCTCCACTTT.

This chain links TRBV27 with TRBJ2-5; tentative D call: TRBD2 (6 bases). The V gene's germline CDR1 is MNHEY and CDR2 SMNVEV (reference sequence). The CDR3 spans 14 residues. V gave up 1 base and J gave up 2 bases, with 8 bases separating them. CDR3 amino acids: CASSLFAGQETQYF. The CDR3 bases are TGTGCCAGCAGTTTATTCGCGGGGCAAGAGACCCAGTACTTC.

V usage is TRBV4-1 and J usage is TRBJ1-4; 10 bases are a match to TRBD1. The germline gives CDR1 MGHRA, CDR2 YSYEKL. With 1 base clipped from V and 11 bases from J, the junction kept 7 bases outside the gene matches. CDR3 length: 15 amino acids. CDR3: CASSQGDRGFGKLFF. The CDR3 DNA sequence: TGCGCCAGCAGCCAAGGGGACAGGGGTTTTGGGAAACTGTTTTTT.

J is TRBJ2-7 and V is TRBV10-1; 11 nucleotides align to TRBD2. Trimming at V came to 10 bases and at J to 4 bases, leaving 27 bases not matched to a gene. CDR1 and CDR2 from the germline V gene are WNHNN and SYGVQD (reference sequence). The CDR3 totals 20 residues. This CDR3 reads CATLAGSLATSGITPYEQYV. The DNA for the CDR3 is TGCGCCACCTTAGCCGGGTCTTTAGCGACTAGCGGGATCACCCCGTACGAGCAGTACGTC.

In DNA, the CDR3 is TGTGCCTGGAGTCGGACAGGGAGCTACAATGAGCAGTTCTTC. Translation: CAWSRTGSYNEQFF. The chain is built from TRBV30 and TRBJ2-1; 8 bases are shared with TRBD1. The germline CDR1 and CDR2 sequences are GTSNPN and SVGIG (reference sequence). V gave up 2 bases and J gave up 3 bases; unmatched junction bases: 3. The CDR3 length is 14 residues. The entire variable domain, with the rest obtained from reference TRBV30 and TRBJ2-1, is as follows: SQTIHQWPATLVQPVGSPLSLECTVEGTSNPNLYWYRQAAGRGLQLLFYSVGIGQISSEVPQNLSASRPQDRQFILSSKKLLLSDSGFYLCAWSRTGSYNEQFFGPGTRLTVL.

CDR3 sequence (DNA): TGTGCCAGTAGTATTGGAGGGGGCTCGAACGGAAACTATGGCTACACCTTC. It codes for CASSIGGGSNGNYGYTF. The chain is built from TRBV19 and TRBJ1-2; TRBD1 matches 7 bases. The germline CDR1 and CDR2 sequences are LNHDA and SQIVND (reference sequence). Trimming cost V 3 bases and J 2 bases; bases outside gene matches: 12. This CDR3 is 17 amino acids long.

This chain connects TRBV6-5 to TRBJ1-1; D unresolved. CDR1 and CDR2 (germline): MNHEY, SVGAGI. The CDR3 loop spans 14 amino acids. Trimming took 6 bases from V and 0 from J, leaving 11 bases between them. The CDR3 nucleotides read TGTGCCAGCAGAGCCGGGCCGATGAACACTGAAGCTTTCTTT. Translating gives CASRAGPMNTEAFF.